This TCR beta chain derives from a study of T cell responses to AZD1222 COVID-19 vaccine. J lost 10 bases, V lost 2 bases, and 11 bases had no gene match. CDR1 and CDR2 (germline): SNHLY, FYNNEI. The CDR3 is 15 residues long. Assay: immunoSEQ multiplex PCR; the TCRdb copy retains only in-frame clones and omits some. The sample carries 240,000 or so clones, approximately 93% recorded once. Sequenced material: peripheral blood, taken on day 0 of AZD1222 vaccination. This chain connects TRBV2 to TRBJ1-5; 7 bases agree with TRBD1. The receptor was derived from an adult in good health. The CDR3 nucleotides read TGTGCCAGCAGTGAAAAGGGGGACAGCCCTTACCCCCAGCATTTT. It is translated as CASSEKGDSPYPQHF.